These 16 T cell receptor beta chains share one sample of origin, sequenced in a study of OX40 agonist ivuxolimab in advanced cancers. TCRdb keeps only in-frame clones here, not all; method: immunoSEQ multiplex PCR. The data hold 60,000 to 70,000 clones, with 89% observed a single time. The source material was CD4+ or CD8+ T cells sorted from blood, sampled in a trial of the OX40 agonist ivuxolimab. All receptors derive from an adult with an advanced solid tumor such as melanoma, head and neck, liver or kidney cancer.

CDR3 residues: CASSSGEGYEQYF. CDR3 nucleotide sequence: TGTGCCAGCAGTTCGGGGGAGGGTTACGAGCAGTACTTC. The chain is built from TRBV9 and TRBJ2-7, with 7 positions matching TRBD2. Looked up from germline, CDR1 is SGDLS and CDR2 is YYNGEE. With 5 bases clipped from V and 4 bases from J, the junction kept 6 bases outside the gene matches. This CDR3 comprises 13 residues.

The CDR3 sequence: CASSQGGGNSYEQYF. In nucleotides, the CDR3 is TGCGCCAGCAGCCAAGGCGGGGGGAACTCCTACGAGCAGTACTTC. The chain carries TRBV4-1 and TRBJ2-7; 8 nucleotides match TRBD2. The CDR3 has 15 amino acids. Germline CDR1 is MGHRA and CDR2 is YSYEKL. V trimming: 1 base; J trimming: 0 bases; junction bases outside the gene matches: 2.

J is TRBJ2-1 and V is TRBV7-3; 12 bases align to TRBD1. Trimming cost V 5 bases and J 7 bases; bases outside gene matches: 6. CDR1 SGHTA and CDR2 FQGTGA come from the germline V gene. This CDR3 spans 15 amino acids. The CDR3 reads CASSRGTGGLNEQFF. In DNA form, the CDR3 reads TGTGCCAGCAGCCGCGGGACAGGGGGCTTGAATGAGCAGTTCTTC.

The table lists this clone with a few counts. The chain is built from TRBV28 and TRBJ2-7; 8 positions match TRBD1. Per the germline V gene, CDR1 is MDHEN and CDR2 is SYDVKM. This CDR3 region has 15 residues. The V and J ends lost 6 bases and 3 bases, in that order; junction bases with no gene match: 10. This CDR3 reads CASRYGQGAIYEQYF. CDR3 nucleotide sequence: TGTGCCAGCAGGTATGGACAGGGAGCGATCTACGAGCAGTACTTC. Together with reference TRBV28 and TRBJ2-7, the CDR3 gives the full variable domain: DVKVTQSSRYLVKRTGEKVFLECVQDMDHENMFWYRQDPGLGLRLIYFSYDVKMKEKGDIPEGYSVSREKKERFSLILESASTNQTSMYLCASRYGQGAIYEQYFGPGTRLTVT.

The V call is TRBV7-6, the J call TRBJ1-5; D gene ambiguous. V lost 5 bases to trimming and J lost 3 bases, with 14 bases between them. Germline CDR1 reads SGHVS; CDR2 reads FNYEAQ. The CDR3 has 15 amino acids. The CDR3 spells CASSPTLGINQPQHF. The CDR3 DNA reads TGTGCCAGCAGCCCCACATTGGGGATCAATCAGCCCCAGCATTTT. Full variable domain (remainder filled in from reference TRBV7-6 and TRBJ1-5): GAGVSQSPRYKVTKRGQDVALRCDPISGHVSLYWYRQALGQGPEFLTYFNYEAQQDKSGLPNDRFSAERPEGSISTLTIQRTEQRDSAMYRCASSPTLGINQPQHFGDGTRLSIL.

The sample holds one count of this clone. The rearrangement links TRBV19 to TRBJ2-1; D uncertain. This CDR3 comprises 13 residues. The V end lost 3 bases, the J end lost 9 bases, and 12 bases lay between the germline ends. Germline V gene lookup returns CDR1 LNHDA and CDR2 SQIVND (reference sequence). DNA of the CDR3: TGTGCCAGTAGTATCCAGAGATGGGGTGAGCAGTTCTTC. Protein product: CASSIQRWGEQFF.

This clone occurred once. This sequence joins TRBV25-1 and TRBJ2-1; D uncertain. CDR1 is MGHDK, CDR2 SYGVNS, per germline. V was clipped by 3 bases and J by 8 bases, with 5 bases between them. This CDR3 is built from 11 residues. The CDR3 nucleotides read TGTGCCAGCAGTGAGTGGGATGAGCAGTTCTTC. Protein product: CASSEWDEQFF.

The CDR3 region has the DNA TGTGCCTGGAGTCTAGACAGGACGAATCAGCCCCAGCATTTT. Protein sequence: CAWSLDRTNQPQHF. The chain combines TRBV30 with TRBJ1-5; tentatively, D is TRBD1 (6 bases). The CDR3 has 14 residues. Germline CDR1 is GTSNPN and CDR2 is SVGIG (reference sequence). The germline V and J ends were trimmed by 2 bases and 4 bases, with 12 bases remaining between them.

The chain couples TRBV10-2 to TRBJ1-2; a possible D gene is TRBD1 (5 bases). V lost 0 bases and J 3 bases, leaving 8 bases between the germline ends. The CDR3 has 14 amino acids. CDR1 is WSHSY, CDR2 SAAADI, per germline. The CDR3 nucleotides read TGCGCCAGCAGTGAGTCGGACACGGACTATGGCTACACCTTC. Translating it yields CASSESDTDYGYTF.

This chain connects TRBV4-1 to TRBJ2-1, with TRBD2 identical over 8 bases. Unmatched junction bases numbered 2, after V lost 4 bases and J lost 0 bases. The CDR3 runs 15 residues. The V gene's germline CDR1 is MGHRA and CDR2 YSYEKL. The CDR3 sequence is CASSLGGGSYNEQFF. For the CDR3, the DNA is TGCGCCAGCAGCCTCGGGGGGGGCTCCTACAATGAGCAGTTCTTC.

The V and J genes are TRBV7-8 and TRBJ2-7, with 14 bases matching TRBD2. This CDR3 is 15 amino acids long. The V gene's germline CDR1 is SGHVS and CDR2 FQNEAQ. V shed 3 bases and J 6 bases; nucleotides not matched to a gene: 4. CDR3 DNA sequence: TGTGCCAGCAGCTTCGAGGGACTAGCGGGAGCCGAGCAGTACTTC. This encodes CASSFEGLAGAEQYF.

V gene TRBV5-4 combines with J gene TRBJ1-1, with D possibly TRBD1 on 5 matching bases. Germline V CDR1 and CDR2: SGHNT, YYREEE (reference sequence). The CDR3 consists of 14 residues. V lost 1 base and J lost 6, with 13 bases in between. This CDR3 reads CASSLLSGRAEAFF. The CDR3 DNA reads as TGTGCCAGCAGCTTGTTATCAGGGAGGGCTGAAGCTTTCTTT.

The chain has TRBV27 and TRBJ1-1; D not certain. Germline CDR1 is MNHEY and CDR2 is SMNVEV (reference sequence). The CDR3 sequence is 11 residues long. V lost 8 bases and J lost 5, with 9 bases in between. The DNA of the CDR3 is TGTGCCAGCCTCACGACGACTGAAGCTTTCTTT. The encoded protein is CASLTTTEAFF.

The V gene is TRBV7-3, the J gene TRBJ2-5; 9 bases are a match to TRBD2. J was trimmed by 5 bases and V by 5 bases; bases with no gene match: 12. The germline V gene has CDR1 SGHTA and CDR2 FQGTGA. The CDR3 covers 16 residues. The CDR3 nucleotides read TGTGCCAGCAGCACCGGTTTAGCGGGGGAGTTGGAGACCCAGTACTTC. As protein: CASSTGLAGELETQYF. Based on the CDR3 plus reference TRBV7-3 and TRBJ2-5, the full variable domain is GAGVSQTPSNKVTEKGKYVELRCDPISGHTALYWYRQSLGQGPEFLIYFQGTGAADDSGLPNDRFFAVRPEGSVSTLKIQRTERGDSAVYLCASSTGLAGELETQYFGPGTRLLVL.

J is TRBJ2-1 and V is TRBV7-3, with unresolved D. Looked up from germline, CDR1 is SGHTA and CDR2 is FQGTGA. The V and J ends lost 7 bases and 2 bases respectively, with 15 bases between them. There are 15 residues in the CDR3. CDR3 sequence reads: CASTEGLGTYNEQFF. The CDR3 coding sequence is TGTGCCAGCACCGAAGGATTAGGAACCTACAATGAGCAGTTCTTC.

The chain recombines TRBV6-5 with TRBJ2-1, with 11 bases aligning to TRBD2. V was pared by 5 bases and J by 6 bases, with 6 bases of the junction left unmatched. Germline CDR1 is MNHEY and CDR2 is SVGAGI. The length of the CDR3 is 15 residues. The CDR3 bases are TGTGCCAGCAGTCACGGGACTAGCGGAACCAATGAGCAGTTCTTC. Translated, it gives CASSHGTSGTNEQFF.